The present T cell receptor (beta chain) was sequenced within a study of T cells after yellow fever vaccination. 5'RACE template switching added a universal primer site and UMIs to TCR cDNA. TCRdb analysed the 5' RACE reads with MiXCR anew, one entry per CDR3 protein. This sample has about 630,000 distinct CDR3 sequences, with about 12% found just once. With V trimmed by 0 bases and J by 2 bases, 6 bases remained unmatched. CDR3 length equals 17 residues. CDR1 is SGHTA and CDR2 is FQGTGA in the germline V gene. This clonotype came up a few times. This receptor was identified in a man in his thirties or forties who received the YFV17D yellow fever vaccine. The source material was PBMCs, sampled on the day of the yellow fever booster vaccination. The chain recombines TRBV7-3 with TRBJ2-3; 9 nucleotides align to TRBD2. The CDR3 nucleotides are TGTGCCAGCAGCTTAACAAGGACTAGCGAGATCACAGATACGCAGTATTTT. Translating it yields CASSLTRTSEITDTQYF.